This TCR beta chain is drawn from a study of shared clonotypes between healthy human individuals. V lost 3 bases and J 5 bases, leaving 17 bases between the germline ends. The CDR3 consists of 15 residues. Germline V CDR1 and CDR2: SEHNR, FQNEAQ (reference sequence). Genomic DNA of each subset was evenly split across several immunoSEQ plates. Repertoires were generated with immunoSEQ multiplex PCR, while TCRdb's copy carries only in-frame clones and drops some. The sample lists roughly 1.5 million clones, 95% to 99% occurring once. Details on this clone: As yet, its antigen is unknown.

Study-level results: Non-shared clonotypes had lower generation probabilities than clonotypes shared by all four sorted-subset donors.

Sequencing was performed on naive CD4+ T cells sorted from blood. Subset specified: CD45RA+ positively selected. The chain has TRBV7-9 and TRBJ2-7, with D possibly matching TRBD1 (6 bases). This receptor was identified in a man aged 25 to 45 in good health. The CDR3 spells CASSFTPIQGNEQYF. In DNA form, the CDR3 reads TGTGCCAGCAGCTTTACCCCGATACAGGGTAACGAGCAGTACTTC.